A selection of T cell receptor beta chains follows, all from one sample in a study of blood T cell repertoires in COVID-19. TCRdb keeps only in-frame clones here, not all; method: immunoSEQ multiplex PCR. The table has 200,000 to 300,000 clones, around 84% seen once. Sequencing was performed on peripheral blood. The source of these receptors is a man in his 60s with acute or convalescent COVID-19. CDR3s leave out the opening cysteine and the closing phenylalanine or tryptophan. Each record gives: V gene, J gene, clone size, CDR3 length, CDR3 protein. Clone size is shown for a subset of rows, as once, few, many or a class of expanded clone.

TRBV5-4,TRBJ1-4,NA,13,ASSSSGAGNEKLF
TRBV10-1,TRBJ2-5,NA,10,ASSNSKETQY
TRBV9,TRBJ2-5,NA,14,ASSSGGDLYQETQY
TRBV28,TRBJ2-1,once,14,ASSLYREGSYNEQF
TRBV9,TRBJ2-1,NA,13,ASSVVAGGPNEQF
TRBV5-1,TRBJ2-7,NA,11,ASSFWGQLEQY
TRBV5-8,TRBJ2-7,NA,13,ASSLAGQGYYEQY
TRBV15,TRBJ1-2,NA,13,ATSRDAQDFYGYT
TRBV29-1,TRBJ2-5,NA,10,SVRTTGETQY
TRBV6-6,TRBJ2-5,NA,11,ASRTGGHETQY
TRBV6-4,TRBJ2-3,NA,13,ASSEQGQGKDTQY
TRBV28,TRBJ2-5,few,16,ASSSPPTTSGSRETQY
TRBV5-1,TRBJ2-1,NA,13,ASSLPRQGQDEQF
TRBV28,TRBJ1-5,NA,12,ASSLTGGLQPQH
TRBV11-2,TRBJ2-7,NA,12,ASSLDRVTYEQY
TRBV11-3,TRBJ2-1,NA,14,ASSFGGTSGNNEQF
TRBV27,TRBJ1-3,NA,11,ASSLRQGNTIY
TRBV27,TRBJ1-2,NA,11,ASSHGQGWGYT
TRBV6-6,TRBJ1-1,NA,12,ASSSTDTNTEAF
TRBV6-6,TRBJ2-7,NA,11,ASRLPGEYEQY
TRBV2,TRBJ2-7,once,10,ASSAEAYEQY
TRBV28,TRBJ2-1,NA,15,ASSFFFGTTPDNEQF
TRBV2,TRBJ1-4,NA,14,ASSEAERRLNEKLF
TRBV11-1,TRBJ1-1,NA,12,ASSFRREVTEAF
TRBV20-1,TRBJ2-3,once,11,SASDPGGTTQY
TRBV13,TRBJ2-6,NA,13,ASSLGYGGANVLT
TRBV3-1/TRBV3-2,TRBJ2-5,NA,13,ASSQVQGVGETQY
TRBV29-1,TRBJ2-1,NA,11,SVGQGSYNEQF
TRBV7-2,TRBJ1-2,once,11,ASSTTGTYGYT
TRBV29-1,TRBJ1-4,NA,10,SVEGGDEKLF
TRBV28,TRBJ1-5,NA,12,ASSLVGATQPQH
TRBV18,TRBJ1-5,NA,13,ASSPVREPNQPQH
TRBV9,TRBJ2-5,NA,12,ASSVEDRSGTQY
TRBV18,TRBJ2-7,NA,13,ASSPYRGGQGEQY
TRBV7-8,TRBJ2-7,NA,14,ASSSGTSGRVHEQY
TRBV5-8,TRBJ2-3,NA,14,ASRGRSGGALDTQY
TRBV3-1/TRBV3-2,TRBJ2-7,NA,12,ASSQGIRSYEQY
TRBV28,TRBJ2-3,NA,16,ASSPRKGRGSLLAAQY
TRBV4-2,TRBJ1-5,NA,11,ASSQDRDQPQH
TRBV12-5,TRBJ2-3,NA,15,ASGLASGGARTDTQY
TRBV4-2,TRBJ2-1,NA,14,ASSQGFGGSYNEQF
TRBV18,TRBJ2-5,few,13,ASSPPAGGPETQY
TRBV7-2,TRBJ2-7,NA,12,ASSFWREGYEQY
TRBV4-1,TRBJ2-7,NA,14,ASSQDWGQSSYEQY
TRBV4-3,TRBJ2-7,NA,12,ASSQFSGSYEQY
TRBV6-4,TRBJ2-5,NA,12,ASSMLGAQETQY
TRBV7-9,TRBJ1-4,NA,14,ASSSNRVGLDEKLF
TRBV7-9,TRBJ2-1,NA,8,ATGGFEQF
TRBV18,TRBJ1-1,NA,13,ASSPNQGGGTEAF
TRBV29-1,TRBJ1-3,NA,13,SVEDWGQAGNTIY
TRBV10-3,TRBJ2-3,NA,12,AIAAGVGTDTQY
TRBV9,TRBJ2-1,NA,12,ASRPGRDNNEQF
TRBV15,TRBJ2-7,NA,12,ATRGRDSSYEQY
TRBV5-4,TRBJ1-4,NA,12,ASSPSVGNEKLF
TRBV7-8,TRBJ1-6,NA,16,ASSSHHQERGYNSPLH
TRBV30,TRBJ2-3,NA,9,AWSAGNTQY
TRBV19,TRBJ2-7,NA,12,ASKYGQGSYEQY
TRBV3-1/TRBV3-2,TRBJ2-2,NA,13,ASGRTGINTGELF
TRBV7-7,TRBJ2-5,NA,14,ASSLIGAGGRKTQY